The source of this TCR beta chain is a study of cytomegalovirus exposure and HLA in healthy donors. In the study overall: An earlier analysis identified 117 million unique TCR beta sequences in about 200 million T cells. Study observations and caveats: At a 0.05 false discovery rate, a later analysis found 16,951 TCR beta sequences to be associated with HLA alleles. Immune exposure data for these donors was limited to CMV serostatus.

A word on this clone: Its specificity is unknown.

Primers included in the PCR were 60 Vbeta and 13 Jbeta primers. In the original processing: A follow-up analysis tallied about 80 million unique TCR beta chains, roughly 11 million shared. This table comes from immunoSEQ multiplex PCR, and its TCRdb copy is limited to in-frame clones, with some not included. V and J calls and clone size come straight from that table; D and trimming were deduced from the DNA. The profile covers approximately 140,000 clones, with around 80% appearing a single time and under 7.5% taken by the ten largest. The CDR3 runs to 18 residues. V dropped 0 bases and J dropped 3; count of bases not matched to a gene: 7. Germline CDR1 SGHTA, CDR2 FQGNSA.

This TCR came from a middle-aged man in good health and CMV-seropositive. The sequencing input was PBMCs. This chain connects TRBV7-2 to TRBJ2-7; 14 nucleotides align to TRBD2. The CDR3 DNA follows: TGTGCCAGCAGCTTAGCGGTCCGGACTAGCGGGAGGCACTACGAGCAGTACTTC. The encoded protein is CASSLAVRTSGRHYEQYF.